The TCR beta chain described here comes from a study of blood T cell repertoires in COVID-19. Across the whole study: Some COVID-19 samples were acute and others convalescent; all came from the United States, Italy and Spain. PBMCs, B-cell-depleted T cells, or T cells provided the cDNA or gDNA that made up the material.

This CDR3 has 12 amino acids. Germline V lookup: CDR1 SGHTA, CDR2 FQGTGA. Individuals drawn from around 25 US areas were roughly 18 to 100 years old. Participants were placed into cohorts based on the clinical history they reported. Clones were read by immunoSEQ multiplex PCR, and TCRdb kept only the in-frame ones, dropping some. The table records some 200,000 clones, around 86% of them present only once. Of note for this clone: At one end the junction does not follow the germline gene, possibly because of a read error.

The V gene is TRBV7-3, the J gene TRBJ1-3, with 8 positions matching TRBD1. The sequenced sample was PBMCs or T cells enriched from blood (not recorded which). This sequence originates from a middle-aged woman with acute COVID-19. The DNA of the CDR3 is TGTGCCAGCAGCGAAATCCGGACAGGGTCCGGGTTT. Protein: CASSEIRTGSGF.